Below, 11 T cell receptor beta chains from the same sample are listed, as sequenced in a study of control samples from healthy donors and cancer patients. Repertoires were generated with immunoSEQ multiplex PCR, while TCRdb's copy carries only in-frame clones and drops some. The repertoire includes 120,000 or so clones, about 89% of them detected once, and over 2.5% sits in the top ten. The specimen was blood. These TCRs come from a man in his 60s in good health.

DNA of the CDR3: TGTGCCAGCTCACTGGACAGGGTAGCGAATGAAAAACTGTTTTTT. Protein product: CASSLDRVANEKLFF. This rearrangement joins TRBV18 to TRBJ1-4, with 8 bases identical to TRBD1. Germline assignment: CDR1 KGHSH and CDR2 LQKENI. CDR3 length: 15 amino acids. Losses at the gene ends were 4 bases for V and 5 bases for J; bases not matched to a gene: 6.

Here the CDR3 reads CASRGGLAGHGELFF. In nucleotides, the CDR3 is TGTGCCAGCAGGGGGGGACTAGCGGGCCACGGGGAGCTGTTTTTT. The V call is TRBV6-6, the J call TRBJ2-2, with TRBD2 matching over 12 bases. Germline CDR1 and CDR2: MNHNY and SVGAGI (reference sequence). The CDR3 length is 15 residues. The V and J ends lost 6 bases and 7 bases, in that order; junction bases with no gene match: 6.

As DNA, the CDR3 is TGTGCCAGCAGTTTACCCCCTCAGGGGCAGTACTTC. This gives the protein CASSLPPQGQYF. The V gene is TRBV28, the J gene TRBJ2-7, with D tentatively TRBD1 (5 bases). Germline V gene lookup returns CDR1 MDHEN and CDR2 SYDVKM. The CDR3 has 12 residues. The ends were cut back, 2 bases at V and 9 bases at J, with 11 bases in the middle.

The chain couples TRBV9 to TRBJ1-2; 11 bases fit TRBD1. Germline V CDR1 and CDR2: SGDLS, YYNGEE. The junction had 7 bases not matched to a gene; V was cut back by 1 base and J by 8 bases. This CDR3 comprises 15 residues. The CDR3 sequence: CASSVPPRTGGGYTF. The CDR3 nucleotides are TGTGCCAGCAGCGTACCCCCGAGGACAGGGGGCGGCTACACCTTC.

This chain joins TRBV14 and TRBJ1-1, with a tentative D call TRBD1 (6 bases). Germline values: CDR1 SGHDN, CDR2 FVKESK. The CDR3 covers 15 residues. The V gene lost 4 bases and the J gene lost 5 bases, with 17 bases spanning the gap. The CDR3 DNA reads TGTGCCAGCAGCCCCTTGGGGGGGGCCGGGACTGAAGCTTTCTTT. It specifies CASSPLGGAGTEAFF.

The V and J genes are TRBV3-1 (or the pseudogene TRBV3-2) and TRBJ1-6; 8 bases are a match to TRBD1. Germline V CDR1 and CDR2: LGHDT, YNNKEL (reference sequence). V trimming: 1 base; J trimming: 9 bases; junction bases outside the gene matches: 5. This CDR3 has 15 amino acids. DNA of the CDR3: TGTGCCAGCAGCCAAGTGACAGGGGCCTCTTCACCCCTCCACTTT. This encodes CASSQVTGASSPLHF.

The J gene is TRBJ2-3, the V gene TRBV28; 7 bases fit TRBD2. Trimming removed 7 bases from V and 9 bases from J; junction bases left unmatched: 7. The CDR3 runs 12 residues. Germline V lookup: CDR1 MDHEN, CDR2 SYDVKM. CDR3 coding DNA: TGTGCCAGCATTCAAAAGGGAGGGACGCAGTATTTT. This sequence encodes CASIQKGGTQYF.

This chain joins TRBV5-4 and TRBJ2-5, with D unresolved. There are 12 residues in the CDR3. V was trimmed by 2 bases and J by 5 bases, leaving 7 bases between them. From germline, CDR1 is SGHNT and CDR2 YYREEE (reference sequence). The CDR3 DNA follows: TGTGCCAGCAGCTTAAATGGTGAGACCCAGTACTTC. Protein sequence: CASSLNGETQYF.

On this clone itself: Within the sample, other DNA sequences also encode this same CDR3. The chain carries TRBV5-1 and TRBJ1-6; D unresolved. Trimming pared 0 bases from V and 10 bases from J, leaving 14 bases between. This CDR3 contains 15 residues. The germline CDR1 and CDR2 sequences are SGHRS and YFSETQ. DNA of the CDR3: TGCGCCAGCAGCTTGGAGGGCGGGGTGGGGTCACCCCTCCACTTT. This encodes CASSLEGGVGSPLHF.

The chain recombines TRBV11-2 with TRBJ2-5; a possible D gene is TRBD1 (6 bases). The CDR3 totals 15 residues. Trimming left V 7 bases short and J 3 bases short, with 18 bases between. Germline V gives CDR1 SGHAT, CDR2 FQNNGV. The chain's CDR3 is CASIDMDSRKETQYF. The CDR3 nucleotides are TGTGCCAGCATCGACATGGACAGCCGTAAAGAGACCCAGTACTTC.

The chain couples TRBV28 to TRBJ1-1, with a possible D match to TRBD1 (6 bases). The length of the CDR3 is 13 residues. CDR1 and CDR2 from the germline V gene are MDHEN and SYDVKM. V gave up 6 bases and J gave up 7 bases, with 15 bases separating them. CDR3 residues: CASSLTGRFEAFF. The CDR3 coding sequence is TGTGCCAGCAGCCTTACAGGGCGTTTTGAAGCTTTCTTT. Full variable domain (remainder filled in from reference TRBV28 and TRBJ1-1): DVKVTQSSRYLVKRTGEKVFLECVQDMDHENMFWYRQDPGLGLRLIYFSYDVKMKEKGDIPEGYSVSREKKERFSLILESASTNQTSMYLCASSLTGRFEAFFGQGTRLTVV.